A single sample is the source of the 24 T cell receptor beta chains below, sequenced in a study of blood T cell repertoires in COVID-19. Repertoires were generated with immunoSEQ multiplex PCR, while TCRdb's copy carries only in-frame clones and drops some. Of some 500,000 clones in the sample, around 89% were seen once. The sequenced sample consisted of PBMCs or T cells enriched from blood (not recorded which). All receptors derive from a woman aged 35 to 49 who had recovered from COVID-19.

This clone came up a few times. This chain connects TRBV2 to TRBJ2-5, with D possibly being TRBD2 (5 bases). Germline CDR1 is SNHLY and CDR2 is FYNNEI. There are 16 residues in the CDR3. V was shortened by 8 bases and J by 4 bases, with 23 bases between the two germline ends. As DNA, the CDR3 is TGTGCCAGCGACCAGCGATTTAAGGGTGAGGGAGAGACCCAGTACTTC. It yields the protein CASDQRFKGEGETQYF.

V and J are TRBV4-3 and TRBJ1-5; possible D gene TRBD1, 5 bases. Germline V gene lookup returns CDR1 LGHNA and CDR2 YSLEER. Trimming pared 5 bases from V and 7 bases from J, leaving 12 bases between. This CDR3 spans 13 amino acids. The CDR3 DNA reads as TGCGCCAGCAGCGCTGTGGGGGGGCAGCCCCAGCATTTT. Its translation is CASSAVGGQPQHF.

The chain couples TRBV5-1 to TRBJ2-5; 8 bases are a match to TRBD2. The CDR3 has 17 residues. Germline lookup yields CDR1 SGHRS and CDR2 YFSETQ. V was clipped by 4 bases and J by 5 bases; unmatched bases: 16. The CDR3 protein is CASSPTAHSGNGETQYF. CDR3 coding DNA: TGCGCCAGCAGCCCGACCGCCCATAGCGGGAATGGGGAGACCCAGTACTTC.

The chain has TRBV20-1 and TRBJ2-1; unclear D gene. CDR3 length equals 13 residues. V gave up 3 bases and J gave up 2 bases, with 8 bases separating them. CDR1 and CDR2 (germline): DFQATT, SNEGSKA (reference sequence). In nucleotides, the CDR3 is TGCAGTGCTAGTCAGGTTACCTACAATGAGCAGTTCTTC. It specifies CSASQVTYNEQFF.

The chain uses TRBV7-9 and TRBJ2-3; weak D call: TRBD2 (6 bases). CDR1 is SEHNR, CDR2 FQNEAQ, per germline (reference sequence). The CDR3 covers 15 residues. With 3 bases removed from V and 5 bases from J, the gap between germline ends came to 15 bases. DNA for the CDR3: TGTGCCAGCAGCTTGATGGCGGGACGGCAAGATACGCAGTATTTT. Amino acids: CASSLMAGRQDTQYF.

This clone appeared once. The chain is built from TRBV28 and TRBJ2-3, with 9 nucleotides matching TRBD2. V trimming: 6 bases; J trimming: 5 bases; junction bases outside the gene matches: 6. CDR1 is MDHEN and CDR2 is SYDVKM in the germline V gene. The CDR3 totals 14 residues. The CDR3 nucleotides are TGTGCCAGCAGGGACACACTAGCGGGAGATACGCAGTATTTT. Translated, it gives CASRDTLAGDTQYF. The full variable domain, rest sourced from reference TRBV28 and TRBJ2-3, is DVKVTQSSRYLVKRTGEKVFLECVQDMDHENMFWYRQDPGLGLRLIYFSYDVKMKEKGDIPEGYSVSREKKERFSLILESASTNQTSMYLCASRDTLAGDTQYFGPGTRLTVL.

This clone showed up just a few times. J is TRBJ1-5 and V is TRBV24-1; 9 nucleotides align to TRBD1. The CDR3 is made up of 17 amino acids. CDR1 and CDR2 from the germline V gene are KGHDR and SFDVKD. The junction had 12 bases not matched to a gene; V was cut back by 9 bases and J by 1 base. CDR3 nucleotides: TGTGCCACCGGACAGGGGATCGGGACAGGGAGCAATCAGCCCCAGCATTTT. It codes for CATGQGIGTGSNQPQHF.

For the CDR3, the DNA is TGTGCCACCACAGCAGGGGGAAGCACAGATACGCAGTATTTT. This gives the protein CATTAGGSTDTQYF. The rearrangement uses TRBV24-1 and TRBJ2-3; TRBD1 agrees at 7 bases. The CDR3 sequence is 14 residues long. Per the germline V gene, CDR1 is KGHDR and CDR2 is SFDVKD. Unmatched junction bases numbered 4, after V lost 8 bases and J lost 0 bases.

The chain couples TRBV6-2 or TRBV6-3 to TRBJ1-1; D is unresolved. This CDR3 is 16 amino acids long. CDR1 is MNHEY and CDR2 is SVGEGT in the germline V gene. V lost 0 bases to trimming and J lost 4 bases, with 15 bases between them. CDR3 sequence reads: CASSYSRGWISTEAFF. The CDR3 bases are TGTGCCAGCAGTTACTCACGGGGATGGATTTCCACTGAAGCTTTCTTT.

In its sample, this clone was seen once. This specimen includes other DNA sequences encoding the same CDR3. Here the CDR3 DNA reads TGCGCCAGCAGCTCCGACAGGGCGACTGAAGCTTTCTTT. Protein: CASSSDRATEAFF. This rearrangement joins TRBV5-1 to TRBJ1-1; 7 nucleotides align to TRBD1. This CDR3 region has 13 residues. V dropped 3 bases and J dropped 5; count of bases not matched to a gene: 4. CDR1 SGHRS and CDR2 YFSETQ come from the germline V gene. The full variable domain, in which reference TRBV5-1 and TRBJ1-1 provide the parts outside the CDR3, is KAGVTQTPRYLIKTRGQQVTLSCSPISGHRSVSWYQQTPGQGLQFLFEYFSETQRNKGNFPGRFSGRQFSNSRSEMNVSTLELGDSALYLCASSSDRATEAFFGQGTRLTVV.

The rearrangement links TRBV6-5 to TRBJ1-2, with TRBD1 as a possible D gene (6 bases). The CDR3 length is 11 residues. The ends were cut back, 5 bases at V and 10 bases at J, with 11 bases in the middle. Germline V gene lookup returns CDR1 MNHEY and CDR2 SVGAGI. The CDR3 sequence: CASSNGQLYTF. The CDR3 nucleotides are TGTGCCAGCAGTAATGGACAGCTCTACACCTTC.

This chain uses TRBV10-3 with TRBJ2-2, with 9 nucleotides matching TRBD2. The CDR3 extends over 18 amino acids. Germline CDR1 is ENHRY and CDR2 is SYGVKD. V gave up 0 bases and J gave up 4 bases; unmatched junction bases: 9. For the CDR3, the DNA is TGTGCCATCAGTGAGTCAGGAGGAGCGGGAGGTCGCACCGGGGAGCTGTTTTTT. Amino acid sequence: CAISESGGAGGRTGELFF.

CDR3 in amino acids: CASSYSMGAGNQPQHF. CDR3 DNA sequence: TGTGCCAGCAGTTACTCGATGGGGGCTGGCAATCAGCCCCAGCATTTT. V is TRBV6-2 or TRBV6-3 and J is TRBJ1-5; maybe TRBD1 (6 bases). CDR1 is MNHEY and CDR2 is SVGEGT in the germline V gene. Between the trimmed V and J ends, which lost 0 bases and 2 bases, there was a span of 11 bases. CDR3 length: 16 residues.

CDR3 sequence reads: CASGLRTVSRETQYF. Here the CDR3 DNA reads TGTGCCAGCGGACTGCGGACAGTGTCAAGAGAAACCCAGTACTTC. The chain links TRBV21-1 to TRBJ2-5; TRBD1, the table's D call, lacks a check against the DNA. TRBV21-1 is assigned pseudogene status. The CDR3 runs 15 residues.

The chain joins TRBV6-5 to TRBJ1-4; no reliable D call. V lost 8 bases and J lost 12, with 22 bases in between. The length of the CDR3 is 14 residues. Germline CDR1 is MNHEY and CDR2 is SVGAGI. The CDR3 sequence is CASGLSGPPRELFF. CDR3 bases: TGTGCCAGCGGGTTAAGTGGTCCTCCGCGGGAACTGTTTTTT.

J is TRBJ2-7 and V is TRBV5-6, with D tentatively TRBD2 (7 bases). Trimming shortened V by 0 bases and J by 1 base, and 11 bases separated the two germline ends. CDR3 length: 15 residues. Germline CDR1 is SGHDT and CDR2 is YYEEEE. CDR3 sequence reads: CASSLVSGTSYEQYF. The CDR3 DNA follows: TGTGCCAGCAGCTTGGTGAGCGGGACATCCTACGAGCAGTACTTC.

CDR3: CASSVRSGDTEAFF. The CDR3 bases are TGTGCCAGCAGCGTTAGGTCGGGGGACACTGAAGCTTTCTTT. The gene calls are TRBV9 and TRBJ1-1; tentatively, D is TRBD1 (5 bases). The CDR3 length is 14 residues. Per germline, CDR1 SGDLS and CDR2 YYNGEE. The germline V and J ends were trimmed by 2 bases and 3 bases, with 11 bases remaining between them.

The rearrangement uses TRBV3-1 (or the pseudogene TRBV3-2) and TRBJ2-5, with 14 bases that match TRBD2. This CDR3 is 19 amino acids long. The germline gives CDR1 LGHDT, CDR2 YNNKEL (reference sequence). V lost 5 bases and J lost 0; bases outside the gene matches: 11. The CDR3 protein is CASSNSGTSGSGHQETQYF. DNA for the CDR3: TGTGCCAGCAGCAATTCCGGGACTAGCGGGAGTGGACACCAAGAGACCCAGTACTTC.

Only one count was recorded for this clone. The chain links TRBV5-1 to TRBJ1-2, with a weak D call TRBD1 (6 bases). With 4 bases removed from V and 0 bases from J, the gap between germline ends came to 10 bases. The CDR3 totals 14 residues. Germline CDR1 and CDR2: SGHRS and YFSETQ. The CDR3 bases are TGCGCCAGCAGCATACAGGGAGCTAACTATGGCTACACCTTC. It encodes CASSIQGANYGYTF.

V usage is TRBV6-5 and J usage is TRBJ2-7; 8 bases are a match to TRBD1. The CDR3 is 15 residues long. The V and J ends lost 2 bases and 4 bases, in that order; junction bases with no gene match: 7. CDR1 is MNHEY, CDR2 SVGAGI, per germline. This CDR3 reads CASSYDRQGIYEQYF. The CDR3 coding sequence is TGTGCCAGCAGTTACGATAGACAGGGGATTTACGAGCAGTACTTC.

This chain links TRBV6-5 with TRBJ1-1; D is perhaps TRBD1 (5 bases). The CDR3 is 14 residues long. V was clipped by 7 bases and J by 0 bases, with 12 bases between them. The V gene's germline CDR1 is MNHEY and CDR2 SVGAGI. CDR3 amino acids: CASMTRVMNTEAFF. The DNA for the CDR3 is TGTGCCAGCATGACCAGGGTCATGAACACTGAAGCTTTCTTT.

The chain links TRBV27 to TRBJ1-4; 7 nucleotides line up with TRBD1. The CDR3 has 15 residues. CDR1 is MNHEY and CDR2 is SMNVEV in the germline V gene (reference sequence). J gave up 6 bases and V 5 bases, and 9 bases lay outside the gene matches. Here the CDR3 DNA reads TGTGCCAGCAGTCCCCGGGACAGCGTTTATGAAAAACTGTTTTTT. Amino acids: CASSPRDSVYEKLFF.

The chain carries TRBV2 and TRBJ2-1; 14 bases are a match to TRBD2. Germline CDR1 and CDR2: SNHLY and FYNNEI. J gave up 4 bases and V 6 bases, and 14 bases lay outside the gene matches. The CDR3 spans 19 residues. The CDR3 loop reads CASRGPGTSGSGVYNEQFF. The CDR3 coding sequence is TGTGCCAGCAGAGGACCGGGGACTAGCGGGAGTGGGGTTTACAATGAGCAGTTCTTC.

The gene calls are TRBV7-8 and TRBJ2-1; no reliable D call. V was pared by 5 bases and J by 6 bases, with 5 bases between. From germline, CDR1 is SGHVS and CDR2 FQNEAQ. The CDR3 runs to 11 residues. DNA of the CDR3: TGTGCCAGCAGCCCGTTCAATGAGCAGTTCTTC. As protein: CASSPFNEQFF.